One and the same sample provided the 15 T cell receptor beta chains below, sequenced in a study of ipilimumab plus nivolumab after autologous stem cell transplantation. The data were produced by immunoSEQ multiplex PCR, yet TCRdb's version contains in-frame clones alone and is incomplete. This sample has about 15,000 clones, with over 60% found just once. The specimen was PBMCs, collected in a trial of ipilimumab plus nivolumab as post-transplant consolidation. The source of these receptors is a male donor with diffuse large B-cell lymphoma.

This sequence joins TRBV30 and TRBJ1-3, with 7 bases fitting TRBD1. This CDR3 is built from 16 residues. Germline V gene data show CDR1 as GTSNPN and CDR2 as SVGIG (reference sequence). J lost 2 bases, V lost 3 bases, and 10 bases had no gene match. CDR3 sequence (DNA): TGTGCCTGGAGATTTTTAGGGCAGGGGGCTGGAAACACCATATATTTT. Translating it yields CAWRFLGQGAGNTIYF.

This clone was seen only once. V usage is TRBV4-1 and J usage is TRBJ2-1, with 8 bases identical to TRBD2. With V trimmed by 0 bases and J by 3 bases, 4 bases remained unmatched. Germline V gene data show CDR1 as MGHRA and CDR2 as YSYEKL. This CDR3 contains 16 residues. The chain's CDR3 is CASSQDLSGDYNEQFF. Here the CDR3 DNA reads TGCGCCAGCAGCCAAGATCTTAGCGGGGACTACAATGAGCAGTTCTTC.

This clone has a handful of counts. This chain connects TRBV7-2 to TRBJ1-5, with 7 bases aligning to TRBD1. CDR3 length: 18 residues. With 5 bases clipped from V and 2 bases from J, the junction kept 15 bases outside the gene matches. Germline V gene lookup returns CDR1 SGHTA and CDR2 FQGNSA. CDR3: CASSQGQSGGRGNQPQHF. The CDR3 DNA sequence: TGTGCCAGCAGCCAAGGACAGTCAGGGGGAAGGGGCAATCAGCCCCAGCATTTT.

This clone is judged medium-sized (0.01 to 0.1%). This rearrangement joins TRBV5-1 to TRBJ1-2, with D possibly matching TRBD1 (5 bases). CDR1 is SGHRS and CDR2 is YFSETQ in the germline V gene. The CDR3 runs 13 residues. V was shortened by 4 bases and J by 6 bases, with 13 bases between the two germline ends. Here the CDR3 reads CASSVQGGDGYTF. The CDR3 nucleotides read TGCGCCAGCAGCGTCCAGGGTGGAGATGGCTACACCTTC.

The chain recombines TRBV9 with TRBJ1-4; 8 bases fit TRBD1. The CDR3 consists of 15 residues. The germline CDR1 and CDR2 sequences are SGDLS and YYNGEE. After removal of 1 base from V and 3 bases from J, the junction contained 2 bases not matched to a gene. CDR3 sequence (DNA): TGTGCCAGCAGCGTATCAGGGGGCCCTAATGAAAAACTGTTTTTT. This codes for CASSVSGGPNEKLFF.

V and J are TRBV9 and TRBJ2-2, with a weak D call TRBD2 (6 bases). Germline CDR1 SGDLS, CDR2 YYNGEE. Trimming took 4 bases from V and 2 from J, leaving 15 bases between them. The CDR3 is 16 residues long. The CDR3 bases are TGTGCCAGCAGCACCGGACTAACTCTCAACACCGGGGAGCTGTTTTTT. It is translated as CASSTGLTLNTGELFF.

This clone was counted many times. This CDR3 reads CASSSGTEISTDTQYF. The CDR3 bases are TGCGCCAGCAGCTCAGGGACAGAGATTAGCACAGATACGCAGTATTTT. V usage is TRBV5-1 and J usage is TRBJ2-3; 7 bases fit TRBD1. CDR1 SGHRS and CDR2 YFSETQ come from the germline V gene. The junction had 7 bases not matched to a gene; V was cut back by 3 bases and J by 0 bases. This CDR3 has 16 amino acids.

As DNA, the CDR3 is TGTGCCAGCAGCTTACATCGGGGGGCCAGGAACACTGAAGCTTTCTTT. Translated, it gives CASSLHRGARNTEAFF. This chain links TRBV7-6 with TRBJ1-1; D is possibly TRBD1 (6 bases). CDR1 and CDR2 from the germline V gene are SGHVS and FNYEAQ. The CDR3 covers 16 residues. V lost 2 bases, J lost 1 base, and 14 bases lay in between.

The CDR3 DNA reads as TGTGCCAGCACCCATGGGGCATTTGGGCAGTATTTT. Its protein is CASTHGAFGQYF. This rearrangement joins TRBV7-9 to TRBJ2-3; D possibly corresponds to TRBD1 (5 bases). Germline values: CDR1 SEHNR, CDR2 FQNEAQ (reference sequence). V shed 7 bases and J shed 11 bases, with 16 bases lying between them. The length of the CDR3 is 12 residues. The full variable domain, in which reference TRBV7-9 and TRBJ2-3 provide the parts outside the CDR3, is DTGVSQNPRHKITKRGQNVTFRCDPISEHNRLYWYRQTLGQGPEFLTYFQNEAQLEKSRLLSDRFSAERPKGSFSTLEIQRTEQGDSAMYLCASTHGAFGQYFGPGTRLTVL.

The chain recombines TRBV30 with TRBJ2-2; possible D gene TRBD1, 6 bases. The germline CDR1 and CDR2 sequences are GTSNPN and SVGIG (reference sequence). There are 13 residues in the CDR3. Trimming stripped 1 base from V and 6 bases from J, with 9 bases between. CDR3 protein: CAWSAQGPGELFF. CDR3 nucleotides: TGTGCCTGGAGTGCACAGGGTCCCGGGGAGCTGTTTTTT.

Turning to this clone: This sample includes further DNA sequences coding for the same CDR3. This sequence joins TRBV7-9 and TRBJ1-1; D remains unclear. This CDR3 has 13 amino acids. From germline, CDR1 is SEHNR and CDR2 FQNEAQ (reference sequence). Trimming stripped 5 bases from V and 0 bases from J, with 7 bases between. The CDR3 region has the DNA TGTGCCAGCAGCCTCCGGATGAACACTGAAGCTTTCTTT. It specifies CASSLRMNTEAFF.

J is TRBJ1-3 and V is TRBV9, with D unresolved. V was clipped by 3 bases and J by 0 bases, with 10 bases between them. The CDR3 has 15 amino acids. Germline values: CDR1 SGDLS, CDR2 YYNGEE. The CDR3 DNA sequence: TGTGCCAGCAGCGAAATGGTGTCCTCTGGAAACACCATATATTTT. Protein sequence: CASSEMVSSGNTIYF. Drawing the rest from reference TRBV9 and TRBJ1-3, the complete variable domain is DSGVTQTPKHLITATGQRVTLRCSPRSGDLSVYWYQQSLDQGLQFLIQYYNGEERAKGNILERFSAQQFPDLHSELNLSSLELGDSALYFCASSEMVSSGNTIYFGEGSWLTVV.

The chain has TRBV29-1 and TRBJ2-2; 12 bases agree with TRBD2. The CDR3 loop spans 14 amino acids. The trim removed 6 bases at V and 6 bases at J, leaving 5 bases unmatched. Germline V CDR1 and CDR2: SQVTM, ANQGSEA. CDR3 sequence: CSVASGGAAGELFF. CDR3 nucleotide sequence: TGCAGCGTCGCTAGCGGGGGGGCAGCCGGGGAGCTGTTTTTT.

This clone was seen a handful of times. The chain recombines TRBV7-8 with TRBJ2-7; D is unresolved. CDR1 is SGHVS and CDR2 is FQNEAQ in the germline V gene. This CDR3 comprises 12 residues. Trimming removed 5 bases at V and 6 bases at J, with 11 bases between. The CDR3 sequence: CASSRPGVEQYF. In DNA form, the CDR3 reads TGTGCCAGCAGCCGTCCGGGCGTCGAGCAGTACTTC.

The chain has TRBV5-6 and TRBJ2-1; no reliable D call. Germline assignment: CDR1 SGHDT and CDR2 YYEEEE. V was pared by 2 bases and J by 0 bases, with 9 bases between. The CDR3 is made up of 15 amino acids. The CDR3 protein is CASSLYSSSYNEQFF. Written as DNA, the CDR3 is TGTGCCAGCAGCTTATACAGTAGCTCCTACAATGAGCAGTTCTTC.